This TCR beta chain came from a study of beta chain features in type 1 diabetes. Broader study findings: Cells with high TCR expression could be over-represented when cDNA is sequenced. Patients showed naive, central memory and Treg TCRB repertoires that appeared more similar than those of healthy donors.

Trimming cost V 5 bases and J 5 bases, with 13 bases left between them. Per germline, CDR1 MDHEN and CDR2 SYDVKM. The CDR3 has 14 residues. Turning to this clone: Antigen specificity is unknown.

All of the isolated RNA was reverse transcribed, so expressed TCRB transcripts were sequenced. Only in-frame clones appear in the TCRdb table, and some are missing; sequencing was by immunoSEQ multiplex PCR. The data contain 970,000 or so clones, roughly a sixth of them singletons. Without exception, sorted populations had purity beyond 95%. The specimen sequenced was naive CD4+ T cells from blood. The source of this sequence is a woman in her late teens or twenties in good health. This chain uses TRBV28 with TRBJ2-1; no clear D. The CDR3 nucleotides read TGTGCCAGCAGTCGAGCCGATAGCAACAATGAGCAGTTCTTC. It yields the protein CASSRADSNNEQFF.